This T cell receptor beta chain was profiled in a study of T cells after yellow fever vaccination. General observations from the study: A large majority of primary-vaccination clones showed up again after the booster (around 95% CD4, 88% CD8). Bulk-population clonotypes that are abundant could appear as contaminants in FACS-sorted repertoires. Some clonotypes were seen in both the CD4 and the CD8 compartments. These made up a small share and likely arose from convergent recombination. The study found a weaker secondary response that peaked faster, day 5 versus 15.

This clonotype showed up just a few times. Its antigen is undetermined. Germline V gene sequence: CDR1 SEHNR, CDR2 FQNEAQ (reference sequence). V shed 4 bases and J 7 bases; nucleotides not matched to a gene: 9. This CDR3 is built from 17 residues. Each CDR3 protein gets one entry after TCRdb re-called the 5' RACE reads with MiXCR. This table holds 400,000 or so distinct CDR3 sequences, around 6.5% found once. The TCR originated in a man aged 25-45 years who received the YFV17D yellow fever vaccine. The rearrangement uses TRBV7-9 and TRBJ2-1; 14 bases map to TRBD2. This specimen was PBMCs, taken 5 days after the yellow fever booster vaccination. For the CDR3, the DNA is TGTGCCAGCAGCTCCAGCCCGGGACTAGCGGGAGTAAATGAGCAGTTCTTC. This codes for CASSSSPGLAGVNEQFF.